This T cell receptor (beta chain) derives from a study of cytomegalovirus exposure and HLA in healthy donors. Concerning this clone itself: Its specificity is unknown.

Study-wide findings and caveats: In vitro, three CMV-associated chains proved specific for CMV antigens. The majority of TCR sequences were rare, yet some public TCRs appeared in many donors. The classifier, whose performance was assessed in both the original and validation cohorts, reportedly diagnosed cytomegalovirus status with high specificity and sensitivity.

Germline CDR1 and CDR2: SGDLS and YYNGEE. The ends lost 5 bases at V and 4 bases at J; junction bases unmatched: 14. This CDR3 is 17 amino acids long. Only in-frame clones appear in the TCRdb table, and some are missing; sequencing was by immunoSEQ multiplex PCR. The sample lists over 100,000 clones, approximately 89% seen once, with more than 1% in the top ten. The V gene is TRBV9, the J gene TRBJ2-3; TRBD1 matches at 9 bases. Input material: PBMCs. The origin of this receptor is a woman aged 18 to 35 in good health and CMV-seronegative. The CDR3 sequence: CASSFSPGQGYADTQYF. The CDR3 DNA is TGTGCCAGCAGTTTTTCCCCGGGACAGGGTTACGCAGATACGCAGTATTTT.